This T cell receptor (beta chain) derives from a study of memory CD4+ T cells and cytomegalovirus serostatus. The overall study: Of the healthy Belgian adults, 8 to 10 were CMV seropositive and about 24 seronegative. Regarding the study as a whole: The CMV-associated TCR signature appears largely within the CD4+ memory repertoire. About 40% of the roughly 150 known CMV-associated TCRbeta sequences appeared in CD4+ memory.

The method was immunoSEQ multiplex PCR; TCRdb's version includes in-frame clones alone and lacks a portion of them. The sample carries approximately 50,000 clones, around 82% recorded once. The CDR3 consists of 14 residues. Germline V gene data show CDR1 as MNHNS and CDR2 as SASEGT. V lost 2 bases and J 5 bases, leaving 12 bases between the germline ends. As for this clone: Antigen: not known.

The sort gate was single viable CD3+CD4+CD8-CD45RO+ cells for memory CD4+ T cells. Donors' CMV status reflects serum IgG against pp150, pp28, p38, p52. The V and J genes are TRBV6-1 and TRBJ1-2; D unclear. The material sequenced was memory CD4+ T cells from blood. The receptor was derived from an adult in good health and CMV-seronegative. For the CDR3, the DNA is TGTGCCAGCAGTGAACGGGCGGAACGGTATGGCTACACCTTC. Its protein product is CASSERAERYGYTF.